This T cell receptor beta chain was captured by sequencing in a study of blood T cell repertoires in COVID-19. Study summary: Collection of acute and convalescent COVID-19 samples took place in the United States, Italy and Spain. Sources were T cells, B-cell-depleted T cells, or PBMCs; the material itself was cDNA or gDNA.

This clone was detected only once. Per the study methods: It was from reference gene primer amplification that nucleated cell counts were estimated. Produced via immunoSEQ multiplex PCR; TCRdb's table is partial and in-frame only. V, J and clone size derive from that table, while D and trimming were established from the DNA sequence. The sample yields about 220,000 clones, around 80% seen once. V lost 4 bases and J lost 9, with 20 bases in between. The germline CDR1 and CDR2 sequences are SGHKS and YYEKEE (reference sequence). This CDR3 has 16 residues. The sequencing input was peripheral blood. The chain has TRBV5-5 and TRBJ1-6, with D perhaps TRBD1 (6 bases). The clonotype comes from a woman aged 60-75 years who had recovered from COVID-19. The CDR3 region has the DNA TGTGCCAGCAGCCAGCGAGGGGGGGCGTTTGGTTCACCCCTCCACTTT. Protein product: CASSQRGGAFGSPLHF.